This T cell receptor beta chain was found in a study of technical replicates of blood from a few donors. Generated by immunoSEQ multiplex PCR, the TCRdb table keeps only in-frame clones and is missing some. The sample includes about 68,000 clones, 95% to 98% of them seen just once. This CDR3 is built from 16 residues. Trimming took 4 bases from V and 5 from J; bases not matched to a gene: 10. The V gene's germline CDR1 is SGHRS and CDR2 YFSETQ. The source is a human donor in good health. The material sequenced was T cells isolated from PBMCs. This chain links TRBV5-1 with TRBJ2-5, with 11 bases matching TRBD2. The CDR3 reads CASSGSLAGVAETQYF. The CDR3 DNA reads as TGCGCCAGCAGCGGTTCACTAGCGGGAGTAGCGGAGACCCAGTACTTC.